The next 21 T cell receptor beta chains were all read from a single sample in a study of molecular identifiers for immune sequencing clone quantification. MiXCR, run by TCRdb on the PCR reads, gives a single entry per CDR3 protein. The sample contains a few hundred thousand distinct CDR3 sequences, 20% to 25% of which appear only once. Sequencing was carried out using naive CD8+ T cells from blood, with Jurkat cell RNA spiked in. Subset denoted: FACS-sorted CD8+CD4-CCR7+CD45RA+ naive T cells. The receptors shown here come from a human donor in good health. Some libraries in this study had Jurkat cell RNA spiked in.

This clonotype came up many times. CDR3 in DNA: TGTGCCAGCAGTTACCGTTTTCCAGATACGCAGTATTTT. Translation: CASSYRFPDTQYF. V and J are TRBV6-2 or TRBV6-3 and TRBJ2-3; D is undetermined. The CDR3 sequence is 13 residues long. The germline V and J ends were trimmed by 2 bases and 4 bases, with 7 bases remaining between them. From germline, CDR1 is MNHEY and CDR2 SVGEGT.

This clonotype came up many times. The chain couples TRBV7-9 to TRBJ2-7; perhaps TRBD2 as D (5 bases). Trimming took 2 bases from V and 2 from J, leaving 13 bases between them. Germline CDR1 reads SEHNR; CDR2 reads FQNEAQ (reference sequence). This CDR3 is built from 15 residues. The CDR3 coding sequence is TGTGCCAGCAGCTTAAGTCCCCCCGGGGCCTACGAGCAGTACTTC. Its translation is CASSLSPPGAYEQYF. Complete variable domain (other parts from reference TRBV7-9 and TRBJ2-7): DTGVSQNPRHKITKRGQNVTFRCDPISEHNRLYWYRQTLGQGPEFLTYFQNEAQLEKSRLLSDRFSAERPKGSFSTLEIQRTEQGDSAMYLCASSLSPPGAYEQYFGPGTRLTVT.

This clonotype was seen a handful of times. In DNA, the CDR3 is TGCGCCAGCAGCAAGACAGAAAGACTGAGCACAGATACGCAGTATTTT. It is translated as CASSKTERLSTDTQYF. The V gene is TRBV4-1, the J gene TRBJ2-3, with D perhaps TRBD1 (5 bases). Trimming took 5 bases from V and 0 from J, leaving 15 bases between them. The CDR3 consists of 16 residues. Germline V gene data show CDR1 as MGHRA and CDR2 as YSYEKL.

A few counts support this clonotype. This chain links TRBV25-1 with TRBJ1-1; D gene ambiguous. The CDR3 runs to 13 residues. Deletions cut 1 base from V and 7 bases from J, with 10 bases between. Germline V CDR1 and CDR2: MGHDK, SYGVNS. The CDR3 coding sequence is TGTGCCAGCAGTGAATTATCTGTCAGTGAAGCTTTCTTT. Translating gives CASSELSVSEAFF.

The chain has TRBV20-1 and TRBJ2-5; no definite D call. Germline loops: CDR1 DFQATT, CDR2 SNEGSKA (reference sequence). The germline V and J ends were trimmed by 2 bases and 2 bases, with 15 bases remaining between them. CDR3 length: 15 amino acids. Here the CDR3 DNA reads TGCAGTGCTAGACCCATAGGGCTATCTCAAGAGACCCAGTACTTC. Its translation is CSARPIGLSQETQYF.

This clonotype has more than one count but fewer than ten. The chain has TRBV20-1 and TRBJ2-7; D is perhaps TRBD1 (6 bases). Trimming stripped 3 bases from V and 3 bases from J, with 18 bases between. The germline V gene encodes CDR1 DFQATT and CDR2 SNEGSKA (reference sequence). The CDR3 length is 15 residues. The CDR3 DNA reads TGCAGTGCTAGTCGGGCCCCAGGGGAGAACTACGAGCAGTACTTC. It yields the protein CSASRAPGENYEQYF.

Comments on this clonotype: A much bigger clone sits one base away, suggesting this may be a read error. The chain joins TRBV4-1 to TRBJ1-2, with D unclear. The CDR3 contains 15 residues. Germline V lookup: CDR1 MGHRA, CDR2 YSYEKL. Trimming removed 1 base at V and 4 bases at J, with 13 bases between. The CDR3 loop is CASSQGRGIVYGYTF. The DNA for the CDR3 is TGCGCCAGCAGCCAAGGGCGGGGTATCGTCTATGGCTACACCTTC.

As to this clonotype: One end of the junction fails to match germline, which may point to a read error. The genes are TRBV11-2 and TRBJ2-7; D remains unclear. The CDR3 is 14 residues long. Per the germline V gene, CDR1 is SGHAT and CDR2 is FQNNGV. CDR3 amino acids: CTSSLEISSYEQYF. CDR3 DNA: TGTACCAGCAGCTTAGAGATAAGCTCCTACGAGCAGTACTTC.

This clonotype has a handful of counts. For the CDR3, the DNA is TGTGCCAGCAGTGCCTCGAGGGGGAACACCGGGGAGCTGTTTTTT. It yields the protein CASSASRGNTGELFF. The chain links TRBV6-5 to TRBJ2-2; the D call may be TRBD1 or TRBD2 (5 bases each). The length of the CDR3 is 15 residues. The germline V gene has CDR1 MNHEY and CDR2 SVGAGI. Deletions cut 5 bases from V and 1 base from J, with 11 bases between.

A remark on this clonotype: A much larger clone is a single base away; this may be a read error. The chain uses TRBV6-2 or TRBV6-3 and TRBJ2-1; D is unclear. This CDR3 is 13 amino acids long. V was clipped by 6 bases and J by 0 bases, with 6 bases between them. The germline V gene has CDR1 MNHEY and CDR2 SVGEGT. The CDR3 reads CASSDVSYNEQFF. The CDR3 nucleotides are TGTGCCAGCAGCGACGTCTCCTACAATGAGCAGTTCTTC.

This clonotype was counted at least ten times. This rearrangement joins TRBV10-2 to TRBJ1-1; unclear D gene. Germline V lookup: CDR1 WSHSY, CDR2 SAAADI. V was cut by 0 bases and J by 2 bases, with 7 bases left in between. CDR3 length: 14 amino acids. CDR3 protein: CASSESKGNTEAFF. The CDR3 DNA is TGCGCCAGCAGTGAGTCGAAAGGAAACACTGAAGCTTTCTTT.

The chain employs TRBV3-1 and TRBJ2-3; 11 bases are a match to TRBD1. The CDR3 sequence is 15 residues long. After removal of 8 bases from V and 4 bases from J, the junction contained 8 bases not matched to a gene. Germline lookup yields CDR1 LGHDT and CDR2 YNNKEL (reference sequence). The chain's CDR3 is CASSWGTGGADTQYF. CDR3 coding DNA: TGTGCCAGCTCATGGGGGACAGGGGGTGCAGATACGCAGTATTTT.

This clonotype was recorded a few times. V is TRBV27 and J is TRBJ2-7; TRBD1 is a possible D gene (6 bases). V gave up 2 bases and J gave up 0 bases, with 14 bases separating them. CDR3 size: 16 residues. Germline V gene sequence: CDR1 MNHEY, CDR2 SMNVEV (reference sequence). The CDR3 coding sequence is TGTGCCAGCAGTTTAGTAGTCACAGGGCACTCCTACGAGCAGTACTTC. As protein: CASSLVVTGHSYEQYF.

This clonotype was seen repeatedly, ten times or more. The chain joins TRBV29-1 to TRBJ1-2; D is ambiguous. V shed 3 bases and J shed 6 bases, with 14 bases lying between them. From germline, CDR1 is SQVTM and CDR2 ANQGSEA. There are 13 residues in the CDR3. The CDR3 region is CSVDAEVVNGYTF. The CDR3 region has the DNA TGCAGCGTTGATGCGGAGGTCGTAAATGGCTACACCTTC.

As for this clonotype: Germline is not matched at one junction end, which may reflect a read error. The CDR3 DNA follows: TGTGCCAGCAGCTTGGCTAGCGGGATCTCCTACGAGCAGTACTTC. It specifies CASSLASGISYEQYF. The chain recombines TRBV5-3 with TRBJ2-7; TRBD2 matches at 9 bases. TRBV5-3 counts as an open reading frame of uncertain function. CDR3 length: 15 residues.

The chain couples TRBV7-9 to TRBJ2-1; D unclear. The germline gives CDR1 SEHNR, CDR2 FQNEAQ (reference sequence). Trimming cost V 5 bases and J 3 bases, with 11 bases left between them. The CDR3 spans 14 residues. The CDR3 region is CASSRLGFYNEQFF. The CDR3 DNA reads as TGTGCCAGCAGCCGGCTAGGATTCTACAATGAGCAGTTCTTC.

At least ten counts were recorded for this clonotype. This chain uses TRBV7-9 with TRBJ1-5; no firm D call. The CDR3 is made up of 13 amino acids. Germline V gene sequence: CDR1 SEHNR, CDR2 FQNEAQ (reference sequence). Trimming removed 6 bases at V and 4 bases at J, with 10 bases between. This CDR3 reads CASSLPGNQPQHF. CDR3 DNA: TGTGCCAGCAGTTTGCCGGGGAATCAGCCCCAGCATTTT.

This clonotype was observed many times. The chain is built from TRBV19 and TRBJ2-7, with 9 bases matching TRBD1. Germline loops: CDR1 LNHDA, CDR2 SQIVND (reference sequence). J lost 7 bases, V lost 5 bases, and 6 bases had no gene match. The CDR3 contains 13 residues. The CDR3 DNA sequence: TGTGCCAGTAGTCTATCGACAGGGGGAGAGCAGTACTTC. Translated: CASSLSTGGEQYF.

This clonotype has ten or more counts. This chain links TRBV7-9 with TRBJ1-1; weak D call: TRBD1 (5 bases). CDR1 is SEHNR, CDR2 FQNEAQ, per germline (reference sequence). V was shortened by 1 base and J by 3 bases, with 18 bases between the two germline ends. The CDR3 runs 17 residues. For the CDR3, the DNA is TGTGCCAGCAGCTTAGTCCCTTTACCCAGGGAGGACACTGAAGCTTTCTTT. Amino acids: CASSLVPLPREDTEAFF.

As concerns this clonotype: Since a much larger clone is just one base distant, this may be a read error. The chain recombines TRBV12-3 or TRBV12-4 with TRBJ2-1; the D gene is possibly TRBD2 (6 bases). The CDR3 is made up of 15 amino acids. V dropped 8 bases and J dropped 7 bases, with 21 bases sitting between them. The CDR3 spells CASGFGGLQWNEQFF. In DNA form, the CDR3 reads TGTGCCAGCGGGTTCGGGGGACTCCAATGGAATGAGCAGTTCTTC.

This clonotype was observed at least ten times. The CDR3, as DNA: TGCGCCAGCAGCTCTATGGGCTTTGATGAAAAACTGTTTTTT. Its translation: CASSSMGFDEKLFF. This chain uses TRBV5-1 with TRBJ1-4; no clear D. The V and J ends lost 3 bases and 6 bases respectively, with 12 bases between them. CDR3 length equals 14 residues. Germline CDR1 and CDR2: SGHRS and YFSETQ.